Following are 19 T cell receptor beta chains from one sample sequenced in a study of human T cells and chemical hapten exposure. TCRdb fed the RACE reads into MiXCR, producing one record per CDR3 protein. The table has just over 350,000 distinct CDR3 sequences, roughly 6.3% seen once; the top ten hold around 6%. Specified time point: patch test 2, 6 weeks after DPC sensitization. Treatment described: therapeutic diphenylcyclopropenone sensitization with weekly scalp DPC. The sample here was whole blood, taken in connection with sensitization to the hapten diphenylcyclopropenone (DPC). These receptor sequences come from a woman between 18 and 29 years old with alopecia areata. Some clones in this sample may be carry-over from other donors' samples.

This clonotype was recorded many times. The J gene is TRBJ1-1, the V gene TRBV5-1; maybe TRBD1 (5 bases). This CDR3 comprises 14 residues. Germline V CDR1 and CDR2: SGHRS, YFSETQ. V gave up 2 bases and J gave up 5 bases, with 13 bases separating them. In DNA form, the CDR3 reads TGCGCCAGCAGCTTAACCTGGGCAGGGACTGAAGCTTTCTTT. This sequence encodes CASSLTWAGTEAFF.

This clonotype was picked up many times. The rearrangement uses TRBV6-1 and TRBJ1-5; TRBD1 matches at 9 bases. The CDR3 spans 14 residues. V was clipped by 11 bases and J by 3 bases; unmatched bases: 8. Germline loops: CDR1 MNHNS, CDR2 SASEGT. CDR3 DNA: TGTGCCGCGGGGACAGGGATCTTCAATCAGCCCCAGCATTTT. This sequence encodes CAAGTGIFNQPQHF.

J is TRBJ2-1 and V is TRBV7-2, with TRBD2 identical over 10 bases. The CDR3 is made up of 14 amino acids. Looked up from germline, CDR1 is SGHTA and CDR2 is FQGNSA. Losses at the gene ends were 4 bases for V and 5 bases for J; bases not matched to a gene: 2. CDR3 region: CASSYLAGDNEQFF. The CDR3 DNA sequence: TGTGCCAGCAGCTATCTAGCGGGGGACAATGAGCAGTTCTTC.

This clonotype was recorded at least ten times. This chain connects TRBV2 to TRBJ1-2; D remains ambiguous. V was clipped by 4 bases and J by 3 bases, with 12 bases between them. This CDR3 spans 14 amino acids. From germline, CDR1 is SNHLY and CDR2 FYNNEI. CDR3 bases: TGTGCCAGCAGTGCAGGAGGGTTTGACTATGGCTACACCTTC. As protein: CASSAGGFDYGYTF. The full variable domain, rest sourced from reference TRBV2 and TRBJ1-2, is EPEVTQTPSHQVTQMGQEVILRCVPISNHLYFYWYRQILGQKVEFLVSFYNNEISEKSEIFDDQFSVERPDGSNFTLKIRSTKLEDSAMYFCASSAGGFDYGYTFGSGTRLTVV.

The J gene is TRBJ1-1, the V gene TRBV2; a possible D gene is TRBD1 (5 bases). Germline lookup yields CDR1 SNHLY and CDR2 FYNNEI. The CDR3 consists of 14 residues. Trimming shortened V by 10 bases and J by 1 base, and 16 bases separated the two germline ends. CDR3 DNA sequence: TGTGCCACCACGCGGGAACAGGAGAACACTGAAGCTTTCTTT. Amino acids: CATTREQENTEAFF.

Comment on this clonotype: A much larger clone differs from this one at a single base, so this may be a read error. This chain joins TRBV27 and TRBJ1-1, with 7 bases aligning to TRBD1. Per germline, CDR1 MNHEY and CDR2 SMNVEV (reference sequence). The CDR3 is 13 residues long. CDR3 bases: TGTGCCAGCAGCAACAGGGGAAACAATGAAGCTTTCTTT. Its protein product is CASSNRGNNEAFF.

This clonotype was detected a few times. This chain joins TRBV5-1 and TRBJ1-4; possibly TRBD1 for D (5 bases). Germline lookup yields CDR1 SGHRS and CDR2 YFSETQ. The CDR3 is made up of 14 amino acids. V was pared by 4 bases and J by 8 bases, with 15 bases between. This CDR3 is CASSVERGEEKLFF. CDR3 DNA: TGCGCCAGCAGCGTGGAACGGGGGGAGGAAAAACTGTTTTTT.

This clonotype was found a few times. The genes are TRBV6-5 and TRBJ1-4; D gene ambiguous. Germline CDR1 MNHEY, CDR2 SVGAGI. The CDR3 extends over 15 amino acids. V shed 5 bases and J shed 6 bases, with 16 bases lying between them. CDR3 in DNA: TGTGCCAGCAGTCCCTCCACTAGGATTTATGAAAAACTGTTTTTT. Translation gives CASSPSTRIYEKLFF.

The chain recombines TRBV7-3 with TRBJ2-1; 11 bases line up with TRBD2. CDR3 length: 17 residues. With V trimmed by 2 bases and J by 5 bases, 8 bases remained unmatched. The germline CDR1 and CDR2 sequences are SGHTA and FQGTGA. This CDR3 reads CASSLVAGGIPNNEQFF. CDR3 coding DNA: TGTGCCAGCAGCTTAGTAGCGGGGGGGATCCCAAACAATGAGCAGTTCTTC.

This chain uses TRBV6-1 with TRBJ2-3; maybe TRBD1 (5 bases). V dropped 6 bases and J dropped 2 bases, with 9 bases sitting between them. This CDR3 comprises 13 residues. Germline assignment: CDR1 MNHNS and CDR2 SASEGT. The CDR3 here is CASRTETTDTQYF. The CDR3 bases are TGTGCCAGCAGGACAGAAACCACAGATACGCAGTATTTT.

This clonotype was found many times. In DNA, the CDR3 is TGTGCCAGCAGTTTAGTGGAGTATGGCTACACCTTC. Translated: CASSLVEYGYTF. V is TRBV12-3 or TRBV12-4 and J is TRBJ1-2; no firm D call. V lost 1 base to trimming and J lost 5 bases, with 5 bases between them. This CDR3 contains 12 residues.

This chain links TRBV13 with TRBJ1-1; D is perhaps TRBD1 (5 bases). The CDR3 is 14 residues long. Trimming stripped 6 bases from V and 5 bases from J, with 16 bases between. Germline V gives CDR1 PRHDT, CDR2 FYEKMQ (reference sequence). CDR3: CASRSWGRGTEAFF. Here the CDR3 DNA reads TGTGCCAGCAGGAGCTGGGGCCGAGGGACTGAAGCTTTCTTT.

This clonotype showed up just a few times. This chain connects TRBV10-3 to TRBJ2-2; possible D gene TRBD2, 6 bases. V shed 10 bases and J shed 3 bases, with 18 bases lying between them. The CDR3 sequence is 15 residues long. Germline-derived CDR1 and CDR2 are ENHRY and SYGVKD. The CDR3 loop reads CASARGTEDTGELFF. CDR3 DNA: TGTGCCAGCGCTCGGGGGACTGAAGACACCGGGGAGCTGTTTTTT.

This clonotype turned up a few times. The chain is built from TRBV7-8 and TRBJ2-5, with D perhaps being TRBD1 or TRBD2 (6 bases each). Deletions cut 1 base from V and 3 bases from J, with 15 bases between. The CDR3 is 16 amino acids. CDR1 and CDR2 (germline): SGHVS, FQNEAQ. DNA of the CDR3: TGTGCCAGCAGCTTAGAGGGGGGCCGCGGGAAAGAGACCCAGTACTTC. Its protein product is CASSLEGGRGKETQYF. The whole variable domain, filled in from reference TRBV7-8 and TRBJ2-5, reads GAGVSQSPRYKVAKRGQDVALRCDPISGHVSLFWYQQALGQGPEFLTYFQNEAQLDKSGLPSDRFFAERPEGSVSTLKIQRTQQEDSAVYLCASSLEGGRGKETQYFGPGTRLLVL.

The chain couples TRBV11-3 to TRBJ2-5; tentative D call: TRBD1 (5 bases). The CDR3 has 19 residues. The germline V gene encodes CDR1 SGHNT and CDR2 YENEEA. V lost 4 bases and J lost 2, with 26 bases in between. CDR3 nucleotide sequence: TGTGCCAGCAGCTCTGACAGTAACACCGAGTCGGCGCCGCAAGAGACCCAGTACTTC. Amino acid sequence: CASSSDSNTESAPQETQYF.

This clonotype appeared many times. The chain's CDR3 is CASSRASGGHNEQFF. The CDR3 DNA follows: TGTGCCAGCAGCCGGGCTAGCGGGGGGCACAATGAGCAGTTCTTC. The chain links TRBV6-2 or TRBV6-3 to TRBJ2-1, with 11 bases lining up with TRBD2. The CDR3 has 15 residues. Losses at the gene ends were 6 bases for V and 5 bases for J; bases not matched to a gene: 6. Germline CDR1 MNHEY, CDR2 SVGEGT.

This clonotype came up many times. V and J are TRBV27 and TRBJ1-6; 9 bases match TRBD1. Trimming cost V 5 bases and J 13 bases; bases outside gene matches: 15. The CDR3 has 16 amino acids. CDR1 is MNHEY and CDR2 is SMNVEV in the germline V gene (reference sequence). CDR3 sequence: CASSPGTGSRGSPLHF. The DNA of the CDR3 is TGTGCCAGCAGTCCCGGGACAGGGTCCCGTGGGTCGCCCCTCCACTTT.

This clonotype was found a few times. The chain has TRBV7-2 and TRBJ2-3, with D uncertain. The CDR3 consists of 14 residues. V lost 2 bases to trimming and J lost 6 bases, with 12 bases between them. Germline CDR1 is SGHTA and CDR2 is FQGNSA. CDR3 residues: CASSLMEFSDTQYF. In DNA form, the CDR3 reads TGTGCCAGCAGCTTAATGGAGTTTAGTGATACGCAGTATTTT.

The rearrangement links TRBV10-3 to TRBJ2-1; the match to TRBD2 covers 12 bases. Germline-derived CDR1 and CDR2 are ENHRY and SYGVKD. V shed 6 bases and J 2 bases; nucleotides not matched to a gene: 5. The CDR3 is 16 residues long. The CDR3 DNA reads TGTGCCATCAGGACTAGCGGGGGTGCAGCCTACAATGAGCAGTTCTTC. This gives the protein CAIRTSGGAAYNEQFF.